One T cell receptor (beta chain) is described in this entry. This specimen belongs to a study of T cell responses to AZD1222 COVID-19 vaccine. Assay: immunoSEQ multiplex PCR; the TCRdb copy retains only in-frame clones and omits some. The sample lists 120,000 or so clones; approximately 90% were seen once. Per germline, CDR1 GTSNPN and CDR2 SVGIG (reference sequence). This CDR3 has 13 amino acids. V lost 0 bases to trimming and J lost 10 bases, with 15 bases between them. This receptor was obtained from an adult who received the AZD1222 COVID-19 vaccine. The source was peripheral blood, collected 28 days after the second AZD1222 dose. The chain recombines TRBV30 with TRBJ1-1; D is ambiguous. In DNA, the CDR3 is TGTGCCTGGAGTGTCCCGTTTGGGAGTAGAGCTTTCTTT. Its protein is CAWSVPFGSRAFF.